This T cell receptor beta chain was documented in a study of blood T cell repertoires in COVID-19. Study-wide context: The United States, Italy and Spain were the sources of the acute and convalescent COVID-19 samples. Nucleic acid was either cDNA or gDNA, and it came from T cells, B-cell-depleted T cells, or PBMCs.

Some clones are missing from TCRdb's copy, which holds only in-frame ones; the method was immunoSEQ multiplex PCR. The sample lists about 190,000 clones, 89% occurring once. Germline loops: CDR1 LGHNA, CDR2 YNFKEQ. V was pared by 0 bases and J by 5 bases, with 10 bases of the junction left unmatched. This CDR3 spans 17 amino acids. This clone was detected only a few times. This clonotype was sampled from a middle-aged man with acute or convalescent COVID-19. V and J are TRBV4-2 and TRBJ1-1; 9 bases align to TRBD1. Sequencing input: peripheral blood. The CDR3 nucleotides read TGTGCCAGCAGCCAAGAACCAGGACAGGGGATATATACTGAAGCTTTCTTT. It encodes CASSQEPGQGIYTEAFF.